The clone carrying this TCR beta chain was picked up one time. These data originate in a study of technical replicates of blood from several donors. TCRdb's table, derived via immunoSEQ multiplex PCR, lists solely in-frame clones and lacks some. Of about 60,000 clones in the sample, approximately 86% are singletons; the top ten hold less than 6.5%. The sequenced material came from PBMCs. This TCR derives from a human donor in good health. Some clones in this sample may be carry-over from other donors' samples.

CDR3 loop: CASSTGTGVREQYF. As DNA, the CDR3 is TGTGCCAGCAGTACCGGGACAGGGGTCCGCGAGCAGTACTTC. The rearrangement joins TRBV6-5 to TRBJ2-7, with 10 bases aligning to TRBD1. Per the germline V gene, CDR1 is MNHEY and CDR2 is SVGAGI. Losses at the gene ends were 5 bases for V and 6 bases for J; bases not matched to a gene: 7. The CDR3 is made up of 14 amino acids.